This TCR beta chain appears in the sequencing data of a study of CD8+CD57+ T cells in acquired aplastic anemia. The germline gives CDR1 MDHEN, CDR2 SYDVKM. Trimming pared 2 bases from V and 9 bases from J, leaving 11 bases between. The length of the CDR3 is 14 residues. Using genomic DNA as the template, TCR beta VDJ and CDR3 profiling was carried out. TCRdb independently ran MiXCR on the reads; one entry per CDR3 protein. The repertoire has fewer than 250,000 distinct CDR3 sequences, around 50% of them found once; the top ten carry roughly 15%. Study conclusions and caveats: About 29 shared CD8+ CDR3s appeared highly expressed within patients' immunodominant clones.

A remark on this clonotype: What it binds is not known. A much larger clone lies a single base off, so this may be a read error.

The clonotype comes from a human donor in good health, serving as a control. This chain uses TRBV28 with TRBJ1-6; no firm D call. Sequenced input: sorted CD4+, CD8+, or CD8+CD57+ T cells (not recorded which) from PBMCs. The CDR3: CASSLPNWGSPLHF. In nucleotides, the CDR3 is TGTGCCAGCAGTTTACCCAATTGGGGTTCACCCCTCCACTTT.